The text below deals with one T cell receptor (beta chain). Clones were read by immunoSEQ multiplex PCR, and TCRdb kept only the in-frame ones, dropping some. Among about 270,000 clones listed, roughly 83% were seen once. The data were taken from a study of blood T cell repertoires in COVID-19. The germline gives CDR1 SNHLY, CDR2 FYNNEI. The CDR3 runs to 14 residues. V was pared by 9 bases and J by 7 bases, with 14 bases of the junction left unmatched. A Seattle source enrolled patients during active infection and followed them longitudinally. This TCR was recovered from a woman older than 75 with COVID-19, enrolled during active disease. The rearrangement uses TRBV2 and TRBJ2-7; 8 bases match TRBD1. Sequencing input: peripheral blood. This chain's CDR3 is CASVRGQVLREQYV. The CDR3 coding sequence is TGTGCCAGTGTTAGGGGACAGGTTCTTCGTGAGCAGTACGTC.